This TCR beta chain was documented in a study of cytomegalovirus exposure and HLA in healthy donors. Looking at the study overall: There were approximately 81 million unique TCRs (from HLA-typed donors) in an early data release.

This clone was observed a single time. The primer mix had 60 Vbeta and 13 Jbeta primers. Using immunoSEQ multiplex PCR, the repertoire was profiled, and TCRdb retains in-frame clones only, with some absent. Among 90,000 to 140,000 clones, around 75% were seen once, and the ten largest hold around 1.2%. CDR3 length equals 13 residues. The germline V gene has CDR1 MNHEY and CDR2 SVGAGI. The trim removed 9 bases at V and 5 bases at J, leaving 8 bases unmatched. The J gene is TRBJ2-5, the V gene TRBV6-5; 8 positions agree with TRBD1. Sequenced: PBMCs. The source is a man aged 35-49 years in good health and CMV-seronegative. In DNA form, the CDR3 reads TGTGCCAGTGGGGTCAACAGGGGGGAGACCCAGTACTTC. Translating gives CASGVNRGETQYF.